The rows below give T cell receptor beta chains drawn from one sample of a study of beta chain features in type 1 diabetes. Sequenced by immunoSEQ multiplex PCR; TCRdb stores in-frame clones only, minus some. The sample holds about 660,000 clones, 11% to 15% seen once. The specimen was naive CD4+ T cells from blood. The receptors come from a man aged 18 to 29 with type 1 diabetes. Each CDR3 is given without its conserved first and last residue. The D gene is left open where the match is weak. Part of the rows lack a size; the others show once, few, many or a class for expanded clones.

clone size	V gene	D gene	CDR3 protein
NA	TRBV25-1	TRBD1	AGSEWNRGEETQY
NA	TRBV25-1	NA	ASRFSGANVLT
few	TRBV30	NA	AWSVGLEGATGETQY
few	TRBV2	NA	ASTRGETQY
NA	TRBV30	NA	AWRPKGGVSGYT
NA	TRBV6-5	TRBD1	ASSYSIRKGGRGYT
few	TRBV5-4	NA	ASSWGPTMNTEAF
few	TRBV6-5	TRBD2	ASTRTSGRYEQY
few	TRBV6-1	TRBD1	ASGGQGTDTQY
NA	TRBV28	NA	ASSSLDRAYEQY
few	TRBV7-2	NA	ASSLAGVLYNEQF
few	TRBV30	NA	AWRFESSYNSPLH
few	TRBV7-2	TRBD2	ASSELAGETQY
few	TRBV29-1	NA	SVGDIGQPQH
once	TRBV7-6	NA	ASSLAGGRSYNEQF
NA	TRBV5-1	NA	ASSLEVSAPHEQY
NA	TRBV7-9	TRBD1	ASTRTGDSNQPQH
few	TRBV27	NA	ASSSWPGARGANVLT
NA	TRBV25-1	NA	ASSFAGAEGYT
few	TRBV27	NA	ASSLTYQETQY
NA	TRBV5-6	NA	ASSPRLFQETQY
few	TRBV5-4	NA	ASSLGPTGRVMRSTGELF
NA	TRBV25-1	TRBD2	ASSGNLAGVSNEQF
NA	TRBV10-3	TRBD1	AISERQGAYNEQF
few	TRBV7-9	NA	ASSKESHTDTQY
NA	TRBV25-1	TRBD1	ASSDLGQANYNEQF
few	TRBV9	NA	ASSPATAQH
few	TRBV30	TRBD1	AWSANLWDRGSYEQY
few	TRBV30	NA	AWSVQGGTYEQY
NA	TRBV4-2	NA	ASSPVVNLGTEAF
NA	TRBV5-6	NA	ASDGNEQF
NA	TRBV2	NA	ASRGGGGTDTQY
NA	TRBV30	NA	AWSYSHNQPQH
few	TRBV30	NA	AWTRQYYGYT
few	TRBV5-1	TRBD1	ASSRGQGGSETQY
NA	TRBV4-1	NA	ASSQGAHGTQY
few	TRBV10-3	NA	AISAGESTDTQY
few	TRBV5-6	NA	ASSRPRGSYEQY
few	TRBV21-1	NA	ASREGSAGDYGYT
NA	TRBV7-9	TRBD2	ASSRGAYEQY
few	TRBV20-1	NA	SAYGVTEAF
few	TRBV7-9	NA	ASSPRGGDDQPQH
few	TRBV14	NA	ASSQTGIT
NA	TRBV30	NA	AGHRDKAQAF
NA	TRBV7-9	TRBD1	ASSFGQGYNEKLF
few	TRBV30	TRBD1	AWDRDGSPLH
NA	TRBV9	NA	ASTFGGVTDTQY
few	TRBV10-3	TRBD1	AISRTGESGGYT